Here is one T cell receptor beta chain with its context. The data were produced by immunoSEQ multiplex PCR, yet TCRdb's version contains in-frame clones alone and is incomplete. The table records 65,000 to 75,000 clones, roughly 87% of them present only once. The data belong to a study of control samples from healthy donors and cancer patients. Germline-derived CDR1 and CDR2 are MRHNA and SNTAGT. With V trimmed by 4 bases and J by 8 bases, 8 bases remained unmatched. The CDR3 extends over 15 amino acids. The sample comprised blood. This clonotype was obtained from a woman in her forties or fifties in good health. This chain connects TRBV6-4 to TRBJ2-1, with 10 nucleotides matching TRBD2. The CDR3 spells CASSGEASGRHEQFF. The CDR3, as DNA: TGTGCCAGCAGTGGGGAGGCTAGCGGGAGACATGAGCAGTTCTTC.